A selection of T cell receptor beta chains follows, all from one sample in a study of shared clonotypes between healthy human individuals. Profiled with immunoSEQ multiplex PCR; TCRdb holds only in-frame clones, not every one. The data show about 490,000 clones, 60% to 80% seen once. The sample consisted of PBMCs. The receptor source for this set is a woman aged 40 to 50 in good health. Some clones in this sample may be carry-over from other donors' samples. Each CDR3 is given with its conserved first and last residue. A D gene is named only where the DNA matches it firmly. Rows give clone size only sometimes, using once, few, many, or a class for an expanded clone.

- TRBD2 TRBJ2-5 TRBV5-4 CASSLGSGASGRGGETQYF TGTGCCAGCAGCTTGGGATCGGGGGCTAGCGGGAGGGGAGGTGAGACCCAGTACTTC
once TRBD1 TRBJ2-1 TRBV7-3 CASSLRTGEGYNEQFF TGTGCCAGCAGCTTAAGGACAGGGGAGGGTTACAATGAGCAGTTCTTC
few - TRBJ2-3 TRBV2 CASSDGLLTDTQYF TGTGCCAGCAGTGACGGCCTGCTCACAGATACGCAGTATTTT
- - TRBJ2-1 TRBV4-3 CASSQVRGNEQFF TGCGCCAGCAGCCAAGTGAGGGGCAATGAGCAGTTCTTC
- TRBD2 TRBJ2-3 TRBV6-1 CASSEARAGVTDTQYF TGTGCCAGCAGTGAAGCGCGGGCGGGAGTCACAGATACGCAGTATTTT
- TRBD2 TRBJ2-3 TRBV28 CASRTGGASRTDTQYF TGTGCCAGCAGGACCGGGGGGGCGTCCCGCACAGATACGCAGTATTTT
- - TRBJ1-5 TRBV19 CASSRGEGNQPQHF TGTGCCAGTAGTAGGGGAGAAGGCAATCAGCCCCAGCATTTT
many - TRBJ2-3 TRBV5-1 CASSAGTSTDTQYF TGCGCCAGCAGCGCGGGGACTAGCACAGATACGCAGTATTTT
- - TRBJ2-7 TRBV2 CASSESQGAYGQYF TGTGCCAGCAGTGAGTCACAGGGAGCCTACGGGCAGTACTTC
- - TRBJ1-4 TRBV7-9 CASSLDEGKLFF TGTGCCAGCAGCTTAGATGAGGGGAAACTGTTTTTT